The rows below give T cell receptor beta chains drawn from one sample of a study of T cell changes during pregnancy in multiple sclerosis. This table comes from immunoSEQ multiplex PCR, and its TCRdb copy is limited to in-frame clones, with some not included. In the table there are roughly 100,000 clones, 90% of which are singletons. The sample in question was peripheral blood, obtained in the second trimester of pregnancy. Receptor source: a female donor in good health, enrolled as a control in a pregnancy study. Each CDR3 is given with its conserved first and last residue. Fields, in order: V gene, J gene, CDR3 protein.

TRBV10-3	TRBJ1-4	CAIRDRGQEKLFF
TRBV29-1	TRBJ1-3	CSAKGGSGNTIYF
TRBV18	TRBJ2-2	CASSPRLTGELFF
TRBV7-2	TRBJ2-3	CASATGGTDTQYF
TRBV5-6	TRBJ1-6	CASSLAGTGASPLHF
TRBV14	TRBJ1-6	CASSSGLANSPLHF
TRBV6-5	TRBJ1-4	CASTKAGATNEKLFF
TRBV7-2	TRBJ2-7	CASSLGLAGGPYEQYF
TRBV7-6	TRBJ2-7	CASSLSAVGTGNYEQYF
TRBV5-1	TRBJ1-4	CASSLGGGATNEKLFF
TRBV18	TRBJ2-3	CASSPSGSPSDTQYF
TRBV7-2	TRBJ1-2	CASSLEARINYGYTF
TRBV15	TRBJ2-1	CATSRGGVGNEQFF
TRBV5-1	TRBJ2-5	CASSLGQGAQETQYF
TRBV6-5	TRBJ2-1	CASSYASGNEQFF